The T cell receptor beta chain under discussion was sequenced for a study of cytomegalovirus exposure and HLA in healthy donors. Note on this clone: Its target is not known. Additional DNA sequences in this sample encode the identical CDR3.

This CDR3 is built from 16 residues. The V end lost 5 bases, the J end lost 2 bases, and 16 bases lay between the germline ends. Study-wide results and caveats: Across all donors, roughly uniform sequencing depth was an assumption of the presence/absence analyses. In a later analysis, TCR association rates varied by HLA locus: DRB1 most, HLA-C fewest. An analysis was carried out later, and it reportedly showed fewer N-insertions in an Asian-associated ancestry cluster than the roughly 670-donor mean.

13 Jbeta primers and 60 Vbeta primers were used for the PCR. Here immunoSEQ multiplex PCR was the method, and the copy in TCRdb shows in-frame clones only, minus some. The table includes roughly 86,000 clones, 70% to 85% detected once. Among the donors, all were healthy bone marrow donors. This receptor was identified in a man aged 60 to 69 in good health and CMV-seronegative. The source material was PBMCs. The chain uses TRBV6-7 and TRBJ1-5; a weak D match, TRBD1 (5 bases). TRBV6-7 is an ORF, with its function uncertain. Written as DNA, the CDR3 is TGTGCCAGCAGTGCACAGGCCCTGTTTGGCAATCAGCCCCAGCATTTT. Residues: CASSAQALFGNQPQHF.